A selection of T cell receptor beta chains follows, all from one sample in a study of T cells in Graves' hyperthyroidism and ophthalmopathy. TCRdb reprocessed the multiplex PCR reads with MiXCR, giving one entry per CDR3 protein. The sample yields fewer than 450,000 distinct CDR3 sequences, less than 20% seen once. The sequenced sample was blood. These TCRs come from a man between 18 and 35 years old with Graves' ophthalmopathy. Both conserved end residues are part of each CDR3. Fields, in order: J gene, V gene, D gene, clone size, CDR3 DNA, CDR3 protein. The D gene is left open where the match is weak. Clone size is given for some rows only: seen once, a few or many times, or a class if the clone is expanded.

TRBJ1-3	TRBV12-3/TRBV12-4	TRBD1	-	TGTGCCAGCAGCCCAACAGGGGGGGCTGGAAACACCATATATTTT	CASSPTGGAGNTIYF
TRBJ1-1	TRBV20-1	-	few	TGCAGTGCTAGTGAGCAGGTGGGGCTGAACACTGAAGCTTTCTTT	CSASEQVGLNTEAFF
TRBJ1-2	TRBV6-2/TRBV6-3	-	many	TGTGCCAGCAGTTACTCGACGGGGGCGCGGGGCTACACCTTC	CASSYSTGARGYTF
TRBJ2-7	TRBV12-3/TRBV12-4	-	few	TGTGCCAGCAGTTTGGGGGGAGACGCATACGAGCAGTACTTC	CASSLGGDAYEQYF
TRBJ2-5	TRBV11-2	TRBD2	many	TGTGCCAGCAGCTTAGATCTTGCGGGGGTTCCTCTGGAGACCCAGTACTTC	CASSLDLAGVPLETQYF
TRBJ2-7	TRBV20-1	-	-	TGCAGTGCTAGAGTGTACACTGGCTCCGAGCAGTACTTC	CSARVYTGSEQYF
TRBJ1-1	TRBV5-1	-	many	TGCGCCAGCAGCTTGGTACAGGTCGAACTGAGTACTGAAGCTTTCTTT	CASSLVQVELSTEAFF
TRBJ2-3	TRBV7-9	TRBD2	many	TGTGCCAGCAGCCAGAGCAGCGGGGGGGCGACAGATACGCAGTATTTT	CASSQSSGGATDTQYF
TRBJ2-2	TRBV6-1	-	-	TGTGCCAGCAGTGAAACGGGCCTATTAGGGGTCACCGGGGAGCTGTTTTTT	CASSETGLLGVTGELFF
TRBJ2-3	TRBV2	-	-	TGTGCCAGCAGTGAGGGCAGATACACAGATACGCAGTATTTT	CASSEGRYTDTQYF
TRBJ1-1	TRBV2	-	many	TGTGCCCCACGGGCGGCGGGGACTGAAGCTTTCTTT	CAPRAAGTEAFF
TRBJ2-7	TRBV11-2	-	many	TGTGCCAGCAGCTCCACCAGGAGCTCCTACGAGCAGTACTTC	CASSSTRSSYEQYF
TRBJ2-5	TRBV29-1	TRBD1	-	TGCAGCGTTGATCGTAACAGGGGTAGTCAAGAGACCCAGTACTTC	CSVDRNRGSQETQYF
TRBJ2-2	TRBV9	-	-	TGTGCCAGCAGCGTAGTGCAGGGCACGAACACCGGGGAGCTGTTTTTT	CASSVVQGTNTGELFF
TRBJ2-1	TRBV4-2	TRBD2	-	TGTGCCAGCAGCCAAGAGCGGGGGGGCCCCAATGAGCAGTTCTTC	CASSQERGGPNEQFF
TRBJ1-1	TRBV6-5	-	many	TGTGCCAGCAGGGGACACCGTGCCGCTGAAGCTTTCTTT	CASRGHRAAEAFF
TRBJ2-7	TRBV7-9	-	few	TGTGCCAGCAGCTTAAACGCAGGGCAGAGCTCCTACGAGCAGTACTTC	CASSLNAGQSSYEQYF
TRBJ1-4	TRBV10-3	-	-	TGTGCCATCAGTGTGGGCAGGGAGAATGAAAAACTGTTTTTT	CAISVGRENEKLFF
TRBJ2-7	TRBV5-1	TRBD2	many	TGCGCCAGCAGACATAGCGGGGGACTCTCCTACGAGCAGTACTTC	CASRHSGGLSYEQYF
TRBJ2-7	TRBV29-1	TRBD1	-	TGCAGCGTTGGACAGGGGGCCTCCTACGAGCAGTACTTC	CSVGQGASYEQYF
TRBJ2-7	TRBV29-1	-	few	TGCAGCGTTGGGGGTGACAGGCTCTACGAGCAGTACTTC	CSVGGDRLYEQYF
TRBJ2-1	TRBV11-2	-	few	TGTGCCAGCAGCTCCCGACTGGATCTTTACAATGAGCAGTTCTTC	CASSSRLDLYNEQFF
TRBJ2-7	TRBV20-1	TRBD2	many	TGCAGTGGGGAGGGGACTAGCACCTACGAGCAGTACTTC	CSGEGTSTYEQYF
TRBJ2-5	TRBV6-6	TRBD2	many	TGTGCCAGCAGTTATTCGGGGGGGACTGAGACCCAGTACTTC	CASSYSGGTETQYF
TRBJ1-3	TRBV5-4	-	-	TGTGCCAGCAGCTTGAGTCAAGCCCCCGGAAACACCATATATTTT	CASSLSQAPGNTIYF
TRBJ2-7	TRBV12-3/TRBV12-4	TRBD2	many	TGTGCCAGCAGTTTAGCGCAGGGAGGGAACGAGCAGTACTTC	CASSLAQGGNEQYF
TRBJ1-2	TRBV5-1	TRBD1	-	TGCGCCAGCAGCCCCCCCGTGGGGACAGGGAACTATGGCTACACCTTC	CASSPPVGTGNYGYTF
TRBJ1-6	TRBV28	-	many	TGTGCCAGCTCCCTCAGTGGGGGGCAGGTTTCACCCCTCCACTTT	CASSLSGGQVSPLHF
TRBJ2-3	TRBV2	TRBD1	many	TGTGCCAGCGTGGGACAGGGAGTTACAGATACGCAGTATTTT	CASVGQGVTDTQYF
TRBJ2-7	TRBV5-6	TRBD2	many	TGTGCCAGCAGCCCTGGGACTAGCGTCAAGAACGAGCAGTACTTC	CASSPGTSVKNEQYF
TRBJ1-1	TRBV7-9	TRBD1	-	TGTGCCAGCAGCTTGGCCTCCGGGACAGGGTGGACTGAAGCTTTCTTT	CASSLASGTGWTEAFF
TRBJ2-7	TRBV7-9	TRBD1	many	TGTGCCAGCAGCTCATGGGGAACAGGGGGGTCCGAGCAGTACTTC	CASSSWGTGGSEQYF
TRBJ1-6	TRBV4-1	-	-	TGCGCCAGCAGCCAAGCTTACACCTATAATTCACCCCTCCACTTT	CASSQAYTYNSPLHF
TRBJ2-1	TRBV6-1	TRBD2	many	TGTGCCAGCAGGGCCGGGACTAGCGCGTACAATGAGCAGTTCTTC	CASRAGTSAYNEQFF
TRBJ1-2	TRBV4-2	-	-	TGTGCCAGCAGCCAAAGGTTTTGGTACACCTTC	CASSQRFWYTF
TRBJ2-1	TRBV12-3/TRBV12-4	-	-	TGTGCCAGCAGTTTAGTCCCCACTAGCTATGTCAATGAGCAGTTCTTC	CASSLVPTSYVNEQFF
TRBJ2-3	TRBV9	-	-	TGTGCCAGCAGCGTAGTGGGGCGGGGGCTCAGTGATACGCAGTATTTT	CASSVVGRGLSDTQYF
TRBJ1-1	TRBV14	-	few	TGTGCCAGCAGCCTTGTCCCGTTTGAAGCTTTCTTT	CASSLVPFEAFF
TRBJ2-3	TRBV6-2/TRBV6-3	-	-	TGTGCCAGCAGTTACATGGGGAACACAGATACGCAGTATTTT	CASSYMGNTDTQYF